The TCR beta chain under discussion was sequenced for a study of shared clonotypes between healthy human individuals. Study-wide context: Per-donor plates numbered three CD4 naive, three CD4 memory, two CD8 naive and one CD8 memory.

The V and J ends lost 7 bases and 5 bases, in that order; junction bases with no gene match: 19. Germline V gene data show CDR1 as SQVTM and CDR2 as ANQGSEA. The CDR3 is made up of 16 amino acids. To note about this clone: Antigen specificity is unknown.

Data came from immunoSEQ multiplex PCR; TCRdb stores just in-frame clones and leaves some out. Here the sample spans about 600,000 clones, around 97% being singletons. Study-level results: Among donors, clonotype sharing was expected to be affected by sequencing depth.

The receptor comes from a woman under 40 in good health. Material: naive CD4+ T cells sorted from blood. Regarding subset: CD45RA+ positively selected. The genes are TRBV29-1 and TRBJ2-7; 8 bases line up with TRBD2. For the CDR3, the DNA is TGCAGCGCCTCAAATAGATGGGGAGCGGGAGTCAACGAGCAGTACTTC. Translated, it gives CSASNRWGAGVNEQYF.